This is a list of T cell receptor beta chains from one sample in a study of T cells in Graves' hyperthyroidism and ophthalmopathy. TCRdb independently ran MiXCR on the multiplex PCR reads; one entry per CDR3 protein. The sample contains under 450,000 distinct CDR3 sequences, roughly 14% of which appear only once. The sample taken for sequencing was blood. The receptors originated from a man younger than 45 with Graves' hyperthyroidism that later progressed to Graves' ophthalmopathy. The CDR3 runs from the conserved cysteine through the conserved F or W. The D gene is left open where the match is weak. Size is omitted from some rows. Given values are once, few, many or a class for expanded clones.

CDR3 protein	CDR3 DNA	J gene	V gene	D gene	clone size
CASSPSGSNQPQHF	TGTGCCAGCAGCCCCAGCGGTAGCAATCAGCCCCAGCATTTT	TRBJ1-5	TRBV9	.	few
CASSGPRTVGQPQHF	TGTGCCAGCAGTGGCCCTAGGACAGTCGGTCAGCCCCAGCATTTT	TRBJ1-5	TRBV12-3/TRBV12-4	.	many
CASARASSFYGYTF	TGTGCCAGCGCGAGAGCCTCCAGCTTCTATGGCTACACCTTC	TRBJ1-2	TRBV7-9	.	.
CASRLEPGALGPQHF	TGTGCCAGCAGATTAGAGCCAGGGGCGTTAGGGCCCCAGCATTTT	TRBJ1-5	TRBV28	.	many
CASNRDSYNSPLHF	TGTGCCAGCAACAGGGACAGCTATAATTCACCCCTCCACTTT	TRBJ1-6	TRBV9	TRBD1	.
CASRSQGANTEAFF	TGTGCCAGCAGATCACAGGGGGCGAACACTGAAGCTTTCTTT	TRBJ1-1	TRBV28	TRBD1	many
CASSQEHSHYGYTF	TGCGCCAGCAGCCAAGAGCACAGCCACTATGGCTACACCTTC	TRBJ1-2	TRBV4-1	.	.
CASSLGTGTVNEKLFF	TGTGCCAGCAGCCTCGGAACCGGGACAGTAAATGAAAAACTGTTTTTT	TRBJ1-4	TRBV14	TRBD1	few
CASRVSDVLNTEAFF	TGTGCCAGCAGGGTTAGTGATGTCCTGAACACTGAAGCTTTCTTT	TRBJ1-1	TRBV11-2	.	many
CASSVLSQVDNYGYTF	TGTGCCAGCAGCGTTCTGAGCCAGGTGGATAACTATGGCTACACCTTC	TRBJ1-2	TRBV9	.	many
CAIALGQESNQPQHF	TGTGCCATCGCTTTAGGACAGGAGTCAAATCAGCCCCAGCATTTT	TRBJ1-5	TRBV10-3	TRBD1	many